This T cell receptor beta chain was recovered during a study of T-cell reconstitution after alpha-beta-depleted transplantation in children. Overall study findings and caveats: Several hundred expanded graft clones reportedly were the source of alpha-beta T cells about two months after transplant.

The table lists this clonotype with a few counts. Its antigen is undetermined. Unique molecular identifiers featured in how the TCRbeta library was prepared. TCRdb processed the PCR reads anew with MiXCR; each CDR3 protein has one entry. The sample includes around 600,000 distinct CDR3 sequences, more than 20% of them seen just once. Source: PBMCs, mostly from graft donor cells, taken 360 days after TCRalphabeta/CD19-depleted stem cell transplant. This receptor was obtained from a boy under two years old who had a stem cell transplant for acute myeloid leukemia, so the T cells may come from the graft donor.

In nucleotides, the CDR3 is TGCAGTGCTAGAGTGACAGGCATCCCCTACGAGCAGTACGTC. This sequence encodes CSARVTGIPYEQYV. The chain is built from TRBV20-1 and TRBJ2-7, with D possibly matching TRBD1 (6 bases). Germline lookup yields CDR1 DFQATT and CDR2 SNEGSKA (reference sequence). The V and J ends lost 1 base and 2 bases respectively, with 12 bases between them. This CDR3 comprises 14 residues.